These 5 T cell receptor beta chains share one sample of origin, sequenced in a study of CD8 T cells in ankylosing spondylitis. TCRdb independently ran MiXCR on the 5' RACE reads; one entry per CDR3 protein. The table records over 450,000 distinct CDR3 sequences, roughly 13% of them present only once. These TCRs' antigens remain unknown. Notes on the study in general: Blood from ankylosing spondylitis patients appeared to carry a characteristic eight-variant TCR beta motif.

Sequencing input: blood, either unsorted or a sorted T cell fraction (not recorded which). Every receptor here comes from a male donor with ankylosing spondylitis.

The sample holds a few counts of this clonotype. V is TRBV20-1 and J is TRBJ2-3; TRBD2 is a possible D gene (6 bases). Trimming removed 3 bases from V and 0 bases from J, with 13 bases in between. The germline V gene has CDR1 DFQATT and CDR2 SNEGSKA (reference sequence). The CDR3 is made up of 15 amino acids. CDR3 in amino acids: CSASPSGPSTDTQYF. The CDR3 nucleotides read TGCAGTGCTAGTCCGAGCGGGCCCAGCACAGATACGCAGTATTTT.

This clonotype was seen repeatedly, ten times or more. CDR3 nucleotides: TGTGCCGGAGGGGGCTCCTACAATGAGCAGTTCTTC. It is translated as CAGGGSYNEQFF. The chain is built from TRBV10-3 and TRBJ2-1, with D perhaps TRBD1 or TRBD2 (6 bases each). Germline CDR1 reads ENHRY; CDR2 reads SYGVKD. The germline V and J ends were trimmed by 11 bases and 0 bases, with 8 bases remaining between them. This CDR3 region has 12 residues.

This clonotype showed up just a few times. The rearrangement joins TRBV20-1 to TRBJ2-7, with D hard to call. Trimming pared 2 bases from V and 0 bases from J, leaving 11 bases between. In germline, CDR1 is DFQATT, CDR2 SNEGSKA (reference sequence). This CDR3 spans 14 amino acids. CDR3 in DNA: TGCAGTGCTAGACCTTTGTTAGCCTCCTACGAGCAGTACTTC. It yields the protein CSARPLLASYEQYF.

The chain's CDR3 is CASAEGYPSTDTQYF. DNA for the CDR3: TGTGCCAGCGCAGAGGGGTATCCTAGCACAGATACGCAGTATTTT. The chain uses TRBV6-1 and TRBJ2-3, with D tentatively TRBD1 or TRBD2 (5 bases each). Germline lookup yields CDR1 MNHNS and CDR2 SASEGT. This CDR3 has 15 residues. Trimming cost V 8 bases and J 0 bases, with 15 bases left between them.

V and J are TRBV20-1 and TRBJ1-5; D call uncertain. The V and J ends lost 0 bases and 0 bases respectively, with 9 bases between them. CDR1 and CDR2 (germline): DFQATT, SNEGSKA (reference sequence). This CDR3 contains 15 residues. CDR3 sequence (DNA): TGCAGTGCTAGAGATCCGAGTAATAGCAATCAGCCCCAGCATTTT. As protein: CSARDPSNSNQPQHF.